These 14 T cell receptor beta chains came from one sample sequenced in a study of human T cells and chemical hapten exposure. One entry per CDR3 protein, called by TCRdb with MiXCR from the RACE reads. The data show approximately 52,000 distinct CDR3 sequences, more than 9% seen once. Time point noted: pre-sensitization, week 0. Indicated treatment: therapeutic diphenylcyclopropenone sensitization with weekly scalp DPC. Extraction of total RNA was performed on unfractionated whole blood. This sample comprised whole blood, obtained in connection with sensitization to the hapten diphenylcyclopropenone (DPC). These receptors were obtained from a woman aged 25 to 39 with alopecia areata. Some clones in this sample may be carry-over from other donors' samples.

This clonotype was observed a handful of times. The chain joins TRBV12-3 or TRBV12-4 to TRBJ2-3; 13 bases line up with TRBD2. The trim removed 5 bases at V and 3 bases at J, leaving 5 bases unmatched. This CDR3 comprises 16 residues. CDR3 protein: CASSTWTSGGTDTQYF. The CDR3, as DNA: TGTGCCAGCAGTACCTGGACTAGCGGGGGAACAGATACGCAGTATTTT.

This clonotype was seen at least ten times. V usage is TRBV25-1 and J usage is TRBJ1-5; weak D call: TRBD1 (5 bases). The germline V gene encodes CDR1 MGHDK and CDR2 SYGVNS. V lost 6 bases to trimming and J lost 4 bases, with 7 bases between them. CDR3 size: 12 residues. CDR3 sequence (DNA): TGTGCCAGCAGCCGGGGGAATCAGCCCCAGCATTTT. It translates to CASSRGNQPQHF. Filled out from reference TRBV25-1 and TRBJ1-5, the complete variable domain reads EADIYQTPRYLVIGTGKKITLECSQTMGHDKMYWYQQDPGMELHLIHYSYGVNSTEKGDLSSESTVSRIRTEHFPLTLESARPSHTSQYLCASSRGNQPQHFGDGTRLSIL.

The V call is TRBV7-2, the J call TRBJ2-3; 11 nucleotides align to TRBD2. CDR3 size: 19 residues. With 1 base clipped from V and 3 bases from J, the junction kept 12 bases outside the gene matches. Per the germline V gene, CDR1 is SGHTA and CDR2 is FQGNSA. As DNA, the CDR3 is TGTGCCAGCAGCTTAGAAAATAGCGGGGGGGGCAAATTGACAGATACGCAGTATTTT. It is translated as CASSLENSGGGKLTDTQYF. Together with reference TRBV7-2 and TRBJ2-3, the CDR3 gives the full variable domain: GAGVSQSPSNKVTEKGKDVELRCDPISGHTALYWYRQSLGQGLEFLIYFQGNSAPDKSGLPSDRFSAERTGGSVSTLTIQRTQQEDSAVYLCASSLENSGGGKLTDTQYFGPGTRLTVL.

The chain is built from TRBV3-1 and TRBJ1-1, with 11 bases aligning to TRBD1. The CDR3 length is 14 residues. The junction had 7 bases not matched to a gene; V was cut back by 5 bases and J by 8 bases. Looked up from germline, CDR1 is LGHDT and CDR2 is YNNKEL (reference sequence). CDR3 sequence: CASSGTGGTHEAFF. The CDR3 nucleotides are TGTGCCAGCAGCGGGACAGGGGGGACCCACGAAGCTTTCTTT.

This clonotype was seen repeatedly, ten times or more. The J gene is TRBJ1-1, the V gene TRBV12-3 or TRBV12-4; D uncertain. V gave up 2 bases and J gave up 1 base, with 5 bases separating them. The CDR3 is 13 residues long. The DNA of the CDR3 is TGTGCCAGCAGTTTATATCAGAACACTGAAGCTTTCTTT. Translation: CASSLYQNTEAFF.

By proportion, this clonotype is medium-sized (0.01 to 0.1%). The CDR3: CASSYTRAGNLREQYF. The CDR3 nucleotides read TGTGCCAGCAGTTACACCCGGGCAGGGAATTTAAGGGAGCAGTACTTC. V and J are TRBV6-5 and TRBJ2-7; tentative D call: TRBD1 (5 bases). This CDR3 has 16 amino acids. V shed 2 bases and J shed 7 bases, with 21 bases lying between them. CDR1 is MNHEY and CDR2 is SVGAGI in the germline V gene.

This clonotype was seen repeatedly, ten times or more. The chain is built from TRBV3-1 and TRBJ2-7, with a possible D match to TRBD2 (6 bases). Germline V gene sequence: CDR1 LGHDT, CDR2 YNNKEL (reference sequence). Trimming took off 0 bases at V and 0 bases at J, with 9 bases between the two ends. The CDR3 extends over 15 amino acids. Here the CDR3 reads CASSQDRGDSYEQYF. The CDR3 DNA reads as TGTGCCAGCAGCCAAGATCGCGGGGACTCCTACGAGCAGTACTTC.

In this sample, this clonotype turned up a few times. The rearrangement links TRBV12-3 or TRBV12-4 to TRBJ1-6, with no clear D. Trimming removed 4 bases at V and 14 bases at J, with 6 bases between. This CDR3 comprises 10 residues. The CDR3 DNA reads TGTGCCAGCAGTTGTACAACCCTCCACTTT. Translating it yields CASSCTTLHF.

This chain uses TRBV12-3 or TRBV12-4 with TRBJ2-3; TRBD1 agrees at 7 bases. The CDR3 is 16 amino acids. J lost 6 bases, V lost 3 bases, and 12 bases had no gene match. The CDR3 DNA reads TGTGCCAGCAGTTTCCACGGGCAGGGGGAAGCTGATACGCAGTATTTT. The encoded protein is CASSFHGQGEADTQYF.

V is TRBV5-1 and J is TRBJ1-1, with D perhaps TRBD1 (6 bases). Germline CDR1 is SGHRS and CDR2 is YFSETQ. This CDR3 region has 14 residues. Trimming shortened V by 0 bases and J by 2 bases, and 8 bases separated the two germline ends. DNA of the CDR3: TGCGCCAGCAGCTTGGTGGACAGCAACACTGAAGCTTTCTTT. Residues: CASSLVDSNTEAFF.

The chain recombines TRBV7-2 with TRBJ1-5, with D possibly TRBD1 on 5 matching bases. The CDR3 contains 15 residues. CDR1 and CDR2 from the germline V gene are SGHTA and FQGNSA. The V gene lost 4 bases and the J gene lost 2 bases, with 12 bases spanning the gap. The CDR3 bases are TGTGCCAGCAGCTCCTCCTCCAGGGGCAATCAGCCCCAGCATTTT. Translation gives CASSSSSRGNQPQHF.

This clonotype was recorded at least ten times. The V call is TRBV29-1, the J call TRBJ2-5; weak D call: TRBD2 (5 bases). Germline CDR1 and CDR2: SQVTM and ANQGSEA. V gave up 6 bases and J gave up 5 bases, with 19 bases separating them. The CDR3 has 14 amino acids. CDR3 in amino acids: CSVPGTSVGETQYF. CDR3 coding DNA: TGCAGCGTGCCGGGAACTTCGGTTGGTGAGACCCAGTACTTC.

This clonotype was seen at least ten times. Here the CDR3 DNA reads TGTGCCATCAGTATGGGGACAGGGGTTGAAGCTTTCTTT. As protein: CAISMGTGVEAFF. V and J are TRBV10-3 and TRBJ1-1; 10 nucleotides align to TRBD1. The CDR3 consists of 13 residues. V gave up 5 bases and J gave up 7 bases; unmatched junction bases: 4. CDR1 and CDR2 (germline): ENHRY, SYGVKD.

The V gene is TRBV25-1, the J gene TRBJ2-7; D is unresolved. The germline CDR1 and CDR2 sequences are MGHDK and SYGVNS. V was pared by 3 bases and J by 1 base, with 22 bases between. The CDR3 extends over 18 amino acids. CDR3 nucleotide sequence: TGTGCCAGCAGTGATATCACCCGAGACAACGACTTGTCCTACGAGCAGTACTTC. Its protein product is CASSDITRDNDLSYEQYF.